A single sample is the source of the 7 T cell receptor beta chains below, sequenced in a study of shared clonotypes between healthy human individuals. Libraries were prepared by immunoSEQ multiplex PCR; TCRdb keeps only in-frame clonotypes and omits some of them. The sample consists of over a million clones, just under 99% of them appearing once. Sample: naive CD4+ T cells sorted from blood. Subset: CD45RA+ positively selected. The receptors here all came from a man aged 25 to 40 in good health.

The chain joins TRBV28 to TRBJ1-4; 9 positions agree with TRBD1. The V gene end was trimmed by 8 bases and the J gene end by 0 bases; junction bases not matched to a gene: 7. The CDR3 sequence is 16 residues long. Germline lookup yields CDR1 MDHEN and CDR2 SYDVKM. CDR3 coding DNA: TGTGCCAGCTGTAACAGGGGGCCCTCAACTAATGAAAAACTGTTTTTT. This codes for CASCNRGPSTNEKLFF.

The CDR3 sequence is CASSRSDYSYEQYF. The CDR3 region has the DNA TGTGCCAGCAGCCGCTCTGACTACTCCTACGAGCAGTACTTC. The chain joins TRBV6-1 to TRBJ2-7; D perhaps matches TRBD2 (5 bases). V lost 6 bases and J lost 0, with 12 bases in between. The CDR3 length is 14 residues. Germline CDR1 MNHNS, CDR2 SASEGT.

V is TRBV9 and J is TRBJ2-1; 9 bases match TRBD2. The CDR3 totals 16 residues. The germline gives CDR1 SGDLS, CDR2 YYNGEE. V lost 0 bases and J lost 4; bases outside the gene matches: 5. CDR3 in amino acids: CASSVAASGNYNEQFF. For the CDR3, the DNA is TGTGCCAGCAGCGTAGCGGCTAGCGGGAATTACAATGAGCAGTTCTTC.

The CDR3 region is CAWSDNPNEKLFF. DNA for the CDR3: TGTGCCTGGAGTGATAACCCTAATGAAAAACTGTTTTTT. This chain joins TRBV30 and TRBJ1-4; D call uncertain. Trimming shortened V by 1 base and J by 3 bases, and 6 bases separated the two germline ends. Germline V gives CDR1 GTSNPN, CDR2 SVGIG (reference sequence). The CDR3 has 13 amino acids.

This clone was counted a single time. The chain links TRBV11-2 to TRBJ1-2; the D is unclear. Trimming pared 0 bases from V and 13 bases from J, leaving 12 bases between. CDR3 size: 12 residues. CDR1 SGHAT and CDR2 FQNNGV come from the germline V gene. CDR3 DNA: TGTGCCAGCAGCTTAGATCCGGGAGGGTCCACCTTC. It yields the protein CASSLDPGGSTF.

The rearrangement joins TRBV18 to TRBJ2-1; 7 positions match TRBD1. The V segment lost 2 bases and the J segment 4 bases; nucleotides outside the gene matches: 5. Germline CDR1 reads KGHSH; CDR2 reads LQKENI. The CDR3 consists of 15 residues. The CDR3 bases are TGTGCCAGCTCACCATATCAGGGGGAGTACAATGAGCAGTTCTTC. This codes for CASSPYQGEYNEQFF.

The CDR3 region is CASSPQQGDTQYF. The CDR3 nucleotides read TGTGCCAGCTCACCACAACAGGGGGATACCCAGTACTTC. The gene calls are TRBV18 and TRBJ2-5; TRBD1 agrees at 8 bases. Germline CDR1 and CDR2: KGHSH and LQKENI. After removal of 1 base from V and 8 bases from J, the junction contained 3 bases not matched to a gene. The CDR3 sequence is 13 residues long.